What follows are 19 T cell receptor beta chains derived from one specimen sequenced in a study of blood T cell repertoires in COVID-19. Clones were sequenced by immunoSEQ multiplex PCR, and TCRdb holds only the in-frame ones, with some missing. The sample contains tens of thousands of clones, approximately 76% of which appear only once. Material for sequencing was peripheral blood. These receptor sequences come from a man between 65 and 85 years old with active or convalescent COVID-19.

This clone was seen more than once but under ten times. The chain recombines TRBV28 with TRBJ1-2, with D possibly matching TRBD1 (6 bases). Deletions cut 5 bases from V and 5 bases from J, with 15 bases between. This CDR3 region has 14 residues. CDR1 is MDHEN and CDR2 is SYDVKM in the germline V gene. The CDR3 protein is CASSPQGGVYGYTF. Written as DNA, the CDR3 is TGTGCCAGCAGTCCACAGGGAGGGGTATATGGCTACACCTTC.

In this sample, this clone turned up once. This chain uses TRBV25-1 with TRBJ1-4; D gene unclear. The germline V gene encodes CDR1 MGHDK and CDR2 SYGVNS. V was shortened by 7 bases and J by 9 bases, with 9 bases between the two germline ends. The CDR3 covers 11 residues. The CDR3 loop reads CASMGAKKLFF. CDR3 DNA sequence: TGTGCCAGCATGGGAGCTAAAAAACTGTTTTTT.

The chain is built from TRBV5-6 and TRBJ1-3; D may be TRBD1 (6 bases). The CDR3 is 16 amino acids. CDR1 SGHDT and CDR2 YYEEEE come from the germline V gene. V was pared by 4 bases and J by 4 bases, with 18 bases between. The CDR3 DNA sequence: TGTGCCAGCAGCAACTACGGTCAGGGGACCGGAAACACCATATATTTT. Translated: CASSNYGQGTGNTIYF.

Concerning this clone: The junction departs from the called germline gene at one end, perhaps through a read error. V is TRBV20-1 and J is TRBJ1-2; no reliable D call. Germline V gives CDR1 DFQATT, CDR2 SNEGSKA (reference sequence). The CDR3 extends over 8 amino acids. The CDR3 protein is CSVLLGDF. The CDR3 region has the DNA TGCAGTGTCCTCCTAGGAGACTTC.

The chain joins TRBV11-2 to TRBJ2-3; 7 nucleotides match TRBD2. CDR3 size: 17 residues. Germline CDR1 and CDR2: SGHAT and FQNNGV. J lost 2 bases, V lost 7 bases, and 15 bases had no gene match. CDR3 amino acids: CASTKGRGGNPTDTQYF. CDR3 coding DNA: TGTGCCAGCACCAAAGGACGGGGAGGGAACCCCACAGATACGCAGTATTTT.

The genes are TRBV3-1 (or the pseudogene TRBV3-2) and TRBJ2-1; possibly TRBD2 for D (5 bases). Germline CDR1 reads LGHDT; CDR2 reads YNNKEL (reference sequence). The CDR3 is 11 amino acids. V dropped 5 bases and J dropped 8 bases, with 7 bases sitting between them. The CDR3 loop is CASSERYEQFF. The DNA of the CDR3 is TGTGCCAGCAGCGAGCGGTATGAGCAGTTCTTC.

The chain joins TRBV28 to TRBJ2-7; possibly TRBD2 for D (5 bases). V was pared by 5 bases and J by 9 bases, with 20 bases between. The CDR3 has 14 amino acids. Germline V gives CDR1 MDHEN, CDR2 SYDVKM. CDR3 DNA sequence: TGTGCCAGCAGTCCCCAAGCGGCCTCTTTGGGGCAGTACTTC. Its protein is CASSPQAASLGQYF.

This clone was recorded only once. The chain has TRBV9 and TRBJ1-6; no reliable D call. Germline CDR1 is SGDLS and CDR2 is YYNGEE. The CDR3 length is 13 residues. Trimming left V 0 bases short and J 8 bases short, with 6 bases between. CDR3 amino acids: CASSVVGDSPLHF. The CDR3 nucleotides read TGTGCCAGCAGCGTAGTGGGAGATTCACCCCTCCACTTT. Together with reference TRBV9 and TRBJ1-6, the CDR3 gives the full variable domain: DSGVTQTPKHLITATGQRVTLRCSPRSGDLSVYWYQQSLDQGLQFLIQYYNGEERAKGNILERFSAQQFPDLHSELNLSSLELGDSALYFCASSVVGDSPLHFGNGTRLTVT.

This clone is a singleton in its sample. This sequence joins TRBV5-1 and TRBJ2-7; D is unresolved. Trimming left V 0 bases short and J 0 bases short, with 7 bases between. There are 14 residues in the CDR3. The V gene's germline CDR1 is SGHRS and CDR2 YFSETQ. The CDR3 protein is CASSLEVASYEQYF. The DNA for the CDR3 is TGCGCCAGCAGCTTGGAGGTAGCCTCCTACGAGCAGTACTTC. The variable domain in full, with the rest retrieved from reference TRBV5-1 and TRBJ2-7, is KAGVTQTPRYLIKTRGQQVTLSCSPISGHRSVSWYQQTPGQGLQFLFEYFSETQRNKGNFPGRFSGRQFSNSRSEMNVSTLELGDSALYLCASSLEVASYEQYFGPGTRLTVT.

CDR3 DNA sequence: TGTGCCAGCAGCTACCCTACAGGGGGCTATGGCTACACCTTC. This codes for CASSYPTGGYGYTF. This chain joins TRBV5-6 and TRBJ1-2; 8 bases line up with TRBD1. With V trimmed by 3 bases and J by 4 bases, 5 bases remained unmatched. Per germline, CDR1 SGHDT and CDR2 YYEEEE. The length of the CDR3 is 14 residues.

This chain links TRBV23-1 with TRBJ1-6; no clear D gene. TRBV23-1 is reported as an ORF; its role is uncertain. V was trimmed by 6 bases and J by 10 bases, leaving 10 bases between them. This CDR3 comprises 12 residues. CDR3 coding DNA: TGCGCCAGCAGCCACCTAAACTCACCCCTCCACTTT. Translation gives CASSHLNSPLHF.

The chain is built from TRBV2 and TRBJ2-7, with TRBD2 identical over 8 bases. This CDR3 spans 16 amino acids. Germline V gene sequence: CDR1 SNHLY, CDR2 FYNNEI. The junction had 16 bases not matched to a gene; V was cut back by 6 bases and J by 6 bases. CDR3 nucleotides: TGTGCCAGCAGGAGGGATTCCGCGGGGGGTCGTTCCGAGCAGTACTTC. Translating gives CASRRDSAGGRSEQYF.

The chain joins TRBV9 to TRBJ1-2, with D unclear. CDR3 length equals 14 residues. CDR1 is SGDLS and CDR2 is YYNGEE in the germline V gene. V was pared by 0 bases and J by 6 bases, with 12 bases between. CDR3: CASSVEVSRHGYTF. The CDR3 coding sequence is TGTGCCAGCAGCGTAGAGGTCAGCAGGCATGGCTACACCTTC.

This chain joins TRBV3-1 (or the pseudogene TRBV3-2) and TRBJ1-3; 7 positions match TRBD1. Germline CDR1 reads LGHDT; CDR2 reads YNNKEL (reference sequence). The CDR3 spans 18 residues. V was clipped by 1 base and J by 0 bases; unmatched bases: 9. This chain's CDR3 is CASSQGRQGQISGNTIYF. The CDR3 DNA follows: TGTGCCAGCAGCCAAGGGCGACAGGGTCAAATCTCTGGAAACACCATATATTTT.

The sample holds many counts of this clone. The V call is TRBV30, the J call TRBJ1-5; D is undetermined. The germline CDR1 and CDR2 sequences are GTSNPN and SVGIG (reference sequence). CDR3 length: 10 amino acids. The CDR3 is CALGDQPQHF. The CDR3 region has the DNA TGTGCACTTGGTGATCAGCCCCAGCATTTT. Looking up the rest from reference TRBV30 and TRBJ1-5 gives the full variable domain: SQTIHQWPATLVQPVGSPLSLECTVEGTSNPNLYWYRQAAGRGLQLLFYSVGIGQISSEVPQNLSASRPQDRQFILSSKKLLLSDSGFYLCALGDQPQHFGDGTRLSIL.

The chain has TRBV28 and TRBJ1-1; TRBD1 agrees at 12 bases. V dropped 6 bases and J dropped 4; count of bases not matched to a gene: 6. This CDR3 contains 15 residues. Germline values: CDR1 MDHEN, CDR2 SYDVKM. In DNA form, the CDR3 reads TGTGCCAGCAGGGGGACAGGGGGCACGACCACTGAAGCTTTCTTT. Translated, it gives CASRGTGGTTTEAFF.

The chain employs TRBV28 and TRBJ2-3, with D possibly being TRBD1 (6 bases). The ends were cut back, 6 bases at V and 2 bases at J, with 15 bases in the middle. Germline CDR1 is MDHEN and CDR2 is SYDVKM. This CDR3 comprises 15 residues. For the CDR3, the DNA is TGTGCCAGCAGCCGTGGGACATCTACCACAGATACGCAGTATTTT. Protein: CASSRGTSTTDTQYF.

The V and J genes are TRBV7-9 and TRBJ1-5; 8 nucleotides agree with TRBD1. V dropped 4 bases and J dropped 2; count of bases not matched to a gene: 10. Per the germline V gene, CDR1 is SEHNR and CDR2 is FQNEAQ (reference sequence). The CDR3 sequence is 17 residues long. The CDR3, as DNA: TGTGCCAGCAGCTCCGGACAGGGAGGTCGAGGCAATCAGCCCCAGCATTTT. Its translation is CASSSGQGGRGNQPQHF.

The rearrangement joins TRBV28 to TRBJ1-1; D not certain. Trimming cost V 2 bases and J 1 base, with 11 bases left between them. This CDR3 region has 15 residues. Germline values: CDR1 MDHEN, CDR2 SYDVKM. As DNA, the CDR3 is TGTGCCAGCAGTTTAAGCATCACCGGGAACACTGAAGCTTTCTTT. Its protein product is CASSLSITGNTEAFF.